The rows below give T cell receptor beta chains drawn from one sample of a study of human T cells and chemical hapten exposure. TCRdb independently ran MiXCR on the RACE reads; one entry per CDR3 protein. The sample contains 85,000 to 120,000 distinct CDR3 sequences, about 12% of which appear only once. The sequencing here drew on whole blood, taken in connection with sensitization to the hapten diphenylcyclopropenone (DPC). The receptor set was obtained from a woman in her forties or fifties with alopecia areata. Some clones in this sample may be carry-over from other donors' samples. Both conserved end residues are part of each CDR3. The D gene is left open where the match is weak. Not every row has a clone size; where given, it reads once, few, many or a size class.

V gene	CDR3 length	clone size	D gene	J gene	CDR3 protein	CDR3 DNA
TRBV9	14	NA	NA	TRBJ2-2	CASSVEGAAGELFF	TGTGCCAGCAGCGTAGAAGGGGCGGCCGGGGAGCTGTTTTTT
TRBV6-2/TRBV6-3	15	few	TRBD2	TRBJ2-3	CASSIGLAQWDTQYF	TGTGCCAGCAGTATTGGACTAGCCCAGTGGGATACGCAGTATTTT
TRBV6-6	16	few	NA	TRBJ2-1	CASRPPRETIGNEQFF	TGTGCCAGCAGGCCCCCGAGGGAAACAATAGGAAATGAGCAGTTCTTC
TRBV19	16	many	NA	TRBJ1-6	CATKMSPSSYNSPLHF	TGTGCCACCAAAATGAGTCCGAGCTCCTATAATTCACCCCTCCACTTT
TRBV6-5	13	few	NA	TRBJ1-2	CASRVGQRTVYTF	TGTGCCAGCAGGGTCGGACAGCGGACGGTCTACACCTTC
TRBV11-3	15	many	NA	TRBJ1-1	CASSSDRDRNTEAFF	TGTGCCAGCAGCTCGGACCGGGACCGTAACACTGAAGCTTTCTTT
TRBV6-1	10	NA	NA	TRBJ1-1	CASGRLEAFF	TGTGCCAGCGGGAGGCTGGAAGCTTTCTTT
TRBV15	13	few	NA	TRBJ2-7	CATSRPPTYEQYF	TGTGCCACCAGCAGGCCGCCTACATACGAGCAGTACTTC
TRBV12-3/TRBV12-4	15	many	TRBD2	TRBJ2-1	CASSSLSSGVNEQFF	TGTGCCAGCAGTTCTCTTTCCAGCGGGGTTAATGAGCAGTTCTTC
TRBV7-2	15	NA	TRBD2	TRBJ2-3	CASSSLSGGQDTQYF	TGTGCCAGCAGCTCTCTATCGGGGGGGCAAGATACGCAGTATTTT
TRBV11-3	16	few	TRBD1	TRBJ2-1	CASSSLGTGTYNEQFF	TGTGCCAGCAGCTCCCTTGGGACAGGGACCTACAATGAGCAGTTCTTC
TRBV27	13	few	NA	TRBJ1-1	CASGVEVYTEAFF	TGTGCCAGCGGAGTAGAGGTATACACTGAAGCTTTCTTT
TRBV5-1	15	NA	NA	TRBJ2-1	CASSLGGTQYNEQFF	TGCGCCAGCAGCTTGGGCGGGACCCAATACAATGAGCAGTTCTTC
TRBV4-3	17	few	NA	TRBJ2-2	CASSFKQGSTDTGELFF	TGCGCCAGCAGCTTCAAGCAGGGCTCAACCGACACCGGGGAGCTGTTTTTT
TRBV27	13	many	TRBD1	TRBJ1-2	CASSLNRGGGYTF	TGTGCCAGCAGTTTAAACAGGGGAGGCGGCTACACCTTC
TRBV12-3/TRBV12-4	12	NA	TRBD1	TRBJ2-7	CASSGQGVEQYF	TGTGCCAGCAGTGGACAGGGTGTCGAGCAGTACTTC
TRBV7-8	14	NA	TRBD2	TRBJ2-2	CASSPGLATGELFF	TGTGCCAGCAGCCCCGGACTAGCCACCGGGGAGCTGTTTTTT
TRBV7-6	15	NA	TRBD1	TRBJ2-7	CASSLGPGTAYEQYF	TGTGCCAGCAGCTTAGGCCCAGGGACAGCCTACGAGCAGTACTTC
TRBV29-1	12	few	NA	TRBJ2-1	CSVSTAYNEQFF	TGCAGCGTTTCGACAGCATACAATGAGCAGTTCTTC
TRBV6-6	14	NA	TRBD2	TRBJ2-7	CASSVLAGGSEQYF	TGTGCCAGCAGTGTACTAGCGGGAGGAAGCGAGCAGTACTTC
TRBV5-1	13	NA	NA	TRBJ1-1	CASSSRQKTEAFF	TGCGCCAGCAGCTCGAGACAGAAAACTGAAGCTTTCTTT
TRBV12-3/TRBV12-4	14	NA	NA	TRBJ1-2	CASSLRGNGGGYTF	TGTGCCAGCAGTTTAAGAGGGAATGGAGGTGGCTACACCTTC
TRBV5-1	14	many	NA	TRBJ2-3	CASSPQGTTDTQYF	TGCGCCAGCAGCCCACAGGGTACCACAGATACGCAGTATTTT
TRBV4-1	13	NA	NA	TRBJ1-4	CASRIQGGEKLFF	TGCGCCAGCAGAATACAGGGAGGTGAAAAACTGTTTTTT
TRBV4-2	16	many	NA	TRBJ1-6	CASSQGWRGSNSPLHF	TGTGCCAGCAGCCAAGGTTGGAGGGGTTCTAATTCACCCCTCCACTTT
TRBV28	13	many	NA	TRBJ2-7	CASGLGQFYEQYF	TGTGCCAGCGGCTTAGGACAGTTCTACGAGCAGTACTTC
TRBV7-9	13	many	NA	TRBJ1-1	CASNPSGATEAFF	TGTGCCAGCAACCCTTCAGGGGCCACTGAAGCTTTCTTT
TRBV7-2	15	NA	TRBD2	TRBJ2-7	CASSRLAGVPYEQYF	TGTGCCAGCAGCCGGCTAGCGGGAGTCCCGTACGAGCAGTACTTC
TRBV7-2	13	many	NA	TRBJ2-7	CASSLLQAYEQYF	TGTGCCAGCAGCTTATTACAGGCCTACGAGCAGTACTTC
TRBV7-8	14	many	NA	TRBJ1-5	CASSDSPGTQPQHF	TGTGCCAGCAGCGACAGTCCGGGAACCCAGCCCCAGCATTTT
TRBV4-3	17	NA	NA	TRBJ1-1	CASSHRLFLRENTEAFF	TGCGCCAGCAGCCACCGTCTCTTTCTCAGGGAAAACACTGAAGCTTTCTTT
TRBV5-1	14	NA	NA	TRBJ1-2	CASGATGTNYGYTF	TGCGCCAGCGGAGCGACAGGAACTAACTATGGCTACACCTTC
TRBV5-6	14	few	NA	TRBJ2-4	CASSFRGAKNIQYF	TGTGCCAGCAGCTTCCGGGGAGCCAAAAACATTCAGTACTTC
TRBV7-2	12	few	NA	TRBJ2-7	CASSFVSGEQYF	TGTGCCAGCAGCTTTGTCTCGGGCGAGCAGTACTTC
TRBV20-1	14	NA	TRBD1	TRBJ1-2	CSARVGQGNYGYTF	TGCAGTGCTAGAGTCGGACAGGGGAACTATGGCTACACCTTC
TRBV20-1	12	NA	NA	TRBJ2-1	CSAEGRHNEQFF	TGCAGTGCTGAGGGTCGACACAATGAGCAGTTCTTC
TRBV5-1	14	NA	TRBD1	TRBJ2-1	CASSAGQGRHEQFF	TGCGCCAGCAGCGCGGGACAGGGGAGACATGAGCAGTTCTTC
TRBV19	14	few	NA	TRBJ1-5	CASSGGLGNQPQHF	TGTGCCAGTAGTGGTGGGCTTGGCAATCAGCCCCAGCATTTT
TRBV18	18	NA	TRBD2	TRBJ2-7	CASSPPSGTSGNSYEQYF	TGTGCCAGCTCACCACCCTCCGGAACTAGCGGAAACTCCTACGAGCAGTACTTC
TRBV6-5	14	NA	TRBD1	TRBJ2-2	CAIGGQGNTGELFF	TGTGCCATTGGCGGACAGGGGAACACCGGGGAGCTGTTTTTT
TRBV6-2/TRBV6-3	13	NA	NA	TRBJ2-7	CASSTGLIYEQYF	TGTGCCAGCAGCACGGGACTGATCTACGAGCAGTACTTC
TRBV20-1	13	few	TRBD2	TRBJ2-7	CSASLAGEGEQYF	TGCAGTGCTAGTCTAGCGGGCGAGGGCGAGCAGTACTTC
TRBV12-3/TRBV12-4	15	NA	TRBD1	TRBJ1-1	CASREAGTVNTEAFF	TGTGCCAGCAGGGAAGCCGGGACAGTCAACACTGAAGCTTTCTTT
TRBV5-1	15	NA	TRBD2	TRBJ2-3	CASTPTSGRVDTQYF	TGCGCCAGCACCCCGACTAGCGGGAGGGTAGATACGCAGTATTTT